These 21 T cell receptor beta chains came from one sample sequenced in a study of blood T cell repertoires in COVID-19. The table came from immunoSEQ multiplex PCR; TCRdb's copy has only in-frame clones and leaves some out. The sample lists around 70,000 clones, 89% occurring once. Sequencing was carried out using peripheral blood. Source of these receptors: an elderly man with acute or convalescent COVID-19.

The J gene is TRBJ2-5, the V gene TRBV30; 9 nucleotides match TRBD1. The CDR3 contains 15 residues. The trim removed 2 bases at V and 5 bases at J, leaving 9 bases unmatched. Germline values: CDR1 GTSNPN, CDR2 SVGIG (reference sequence). The CDR3 spells CAWSFRDRVYETQYF. CDR3 DNA sequence: TGTGCCTGGAGTTTCCGGGACAGGGTTTACGAGACCCAGTACTTC.

The chain couples TRBV19 to TRBJ1-6, with 9 bases aligning to TRBD1. CDR1 is LNHDA and CDR2 is SQIVND in the germline V gene (reference sequence). The CDR3 is 13 amino acids. V was pared by 8 bases and J by 9 bases, with 5 bases of the junction left unmatched. CDR3 sequence: CASGDRVGSPLHF. CDR3 coding DNA: TGTGCCAGTGGGGACAGGGTCGGTTCACCCCTCCACTTT.

The V gene is TRBV19, the J gene TRBJ2-3; a possible D gene is TRBD1 (5 bases). Trimming removed 0 bases at V and 2 bases at J, with 9 bases between. This CDR3 comprises 15 residues. Germline CDR1 LNHDA, CDR2 SQIVND (reference sequence). CDR3 nucleotide sequence: TGTGCCAGTAGTATAGATCAAGGGGACACAGATACGCAGTATTTT. Encoded protein: CASSIDQGDTDTQYF.

This chain links TRBV27 with TRBJ2-1; 15 nucleotides line up with TRBD2. J gave up 9 bases and V 0 bases, and 6 bases lay outside the gene matches. This CDR3 has 17 residues. CDR1 is MNHEY and CDR2 is SMNVEV in the germline V gene (reference sequence). As DNA, the CDR3 is TGTGCCAGCAGTTTATCGCCCGGACTAGCGGGAGGGACTGAGCAGTTCTTC. Protein product: CASSLSPGLAGGTEQFF.

The gene calls are TRBV10-1 and TRBJ2-3, with 14 bases identical to TRBD2. The CDR3 runs to 20 residues. V shed 11 bases, J shed 0 bases, and the junction held 19 bases outside the gene matches. Germline V gives CDR1 WNHNN, CDR2 SYGVQD (reference sequence). The CDR3 bases are TGCGCCCCCACATCCGGGACTAGCGGGGGAAGGGGTTCTAGCACAGATACGCAGTATTTT. Translated, it gives CAPTSGTSGGRGSSTDTQYF.

The chain combines TRBV5-8 with TRBJ1-1; TRBD1 matches at 8 bases. Trimming took 3 bases from V and 4 from J; bases not matched to a gene: 8. CDR3 size: 15 residues. The germline V gene has CDR1 SGHTS and CDR2 YDEGEE. The chain's CDR3 is CASSWARGLGTEAFF. The CDR3 DNA sequence: TGTGCCAGCAGCTGGGCCAGGGGGCTGGGCACTGAAGCTTTCTTT. The full variable domain, with the rest looked up from reference TRBV5-8 and TRBJ1-1, is EAGVTQSPTHLIKTRGQQATLRCSPISGHTSVYWYQQALGLGLQFLLWYDEGEERNRGNFPPRFSGRQFPNYSSELNVNALELEDSALYLCASSWARGLGTEAFFGQGTRLTVV.

The chain joins TRBV14 to TRBJ2-1; possible D gene TRBD2, 6 bases. The CDR3 is 15 residues long. Germline values: CDR1 SGHDN, CDR2 FVKESK. Trimming pared 3 bases from V and 0 bases from J, leaving 9 bases between. DNA for the CDR3: TGTGCCAGCAGCCAGGGGGGAAGCTCCTACAATGAGCAGTTCTTC. Protein sequence: CASSQGGSSYNEQFF.

This clone was counted only a few times. The chain joins TRBV25-1 to TRBJ1-5; unclear D gene. The CDR3 spans 14 residues. The ends were cut back, 2 bases at V and 5 bases at J, with 10 bases in the middle. The germline V gene encodes CDR1 MGHDK and CDR2 SYGVNS. The chain's CDR3 is CASSEAGMDQPQHF. The CDR3 coding sequence is TGTGCCAGCAGTGAAGCCGGGATGGATCAGCCCCAGCATTTT.

This clone was picked up one time. CDR3 sequence (DNA): TGTGCCAGCAGCCGGCCCGGGGCTGAAGCTTTCTTT. Protein product: CASSRPGAEAFF. V gene TRBV3-1 (or the pseudogene TRBV3-2) combines with J gene TRBJ1-1; D ambiguous. Germline V lookup: CDR1 LGHDT, CDR2 YNNKEL (reference sequence). This CDR3 comprises 12 residues. V shed 4 bases and J shed 6 bases, with 9 bases lying between them.

The V call is TRBV6-5, the J call TRBJ2-2, with a possible D match to TRBD2 (7 bases). The CDR3 sequence is 14 residues long. Per the germline V gene, CDR1 is MNHEY and CDR2 is SVGAGI. Trimming took off 8 bases at V and 5 bases at J, with 15 bases between the two ends. The CDR3 region has the DNA TGTGCCAGCCGGGATAGGGGGGGGACCGGGGAGCTGTTTTTT. The encoded protein is CASRDRGGTGELFF.

This chain links TRBV9 with TRBJ2-3; tentatively, D is TRBD2 (5 bases). The CDR3 has 16 residues. Between the trimmed V and J ends, which lost 2 bases and 5 bases, there was a span of 18 bases. The V gene's germline CDR1 is SGDLS and CDR2 YYNGEE. The CDR3 nucleotides read TGTGCCAGCAGCGTGGTGGGCGTGCGGGTACGAGATACGCAGTATTTT. It is translated as CASSVVGVRVRDTQYF.

J is TRBJ2-3 and V is TRBV7-8; 11 nucleotides align to TRBD2. Trimming cost V 5 bases and J 5 bases; bases outside gene matches: 9. Germline CDR1 and CDR2: SGHVS and FQNEAQ. The CDR3 covers 16 residues. The DNA for the CDR3 is TGTGCCAGCAGCCCGAATAGCGGGAGGGAATTAGATACGCAGTATTTT. Its protein product is CASSPNSGRELDTQYF. Full variable domain (missing parts from reference TRBV7-8 and TRBJ2-3): GAGVSQSPRYKVAKRGQDVALRCDPISGHVSLFWYQQALGQGPEFLTYFQNEAQLDKSGLPSDRFFAERPEGSVSTLKIQRTQQEDSAVYLCASSPNSGRELDTQYFGPGTRLTVL.

V usage is TRBV7-9 and J usage is TRBJ2-7; tentative D call: TRBD1 (5 bases). The germline V gene has CDR1 SEHNR and CDR2 FQNEAQ (reference sequence). Trimming cost V 1 base and J 6 bases, with 10 bases left between them. This CDR3 has 13 residues. Written as DNA, the CDR3 is TGTGCCAGCAGCTTAGAGGGGATGGGCGAGCAGTACTTC. Translating gives CASSLEGMGEQYF.

This chain uses TRBV4-1 with TRBJ2-3; TRBD2 agrees at 14 bases. The V gene end was trimmed by 4 bases and the J gene end by 4 bases; junction bases not matched to a gene: 4. CDR1 and CDR2 from the germline V gene are MGHRA and YSYEKL. CDR3 length equals 16 residues. The CDR3: CASSRLTSGGADTQYF. The CDR3 DNA is TGCGCCAGCAGCCGGCTGACTAGCGGGGGGGCAGATACGCAGTATTTT.

The J gene is TRBJ2-1, the V gene TRBV10-3; 8 nucleotides line up with TRBD1. CDR1 and CDR2 from the germline V gene are ENHRY and SYGVKD. Germline trimming cut 4 bases from V and 9 bases from J; bases unmatched to any gene: 2. CDR3 size: 12 residues. CDR3 sequence: CAISGGQGEQFF. In nucleotides, the CDR3 is TGTGCCATCAGTGGCGGACAGGGTGAGCAGTTCTTC.

This sequence joins TRBV9 and TRBJ1-1; 7 bases agree with TRBD1. The CDR3 loop spans 14 amino acids. The germline gives CDR1 SGDLS, CDR2 YYNGEE. Trimming took 4 bases from V and 4 from J; bases not matched to a gene: 7. Here the CDR3 reads CASSFQGEVTEAFF. The CDR3 nucleotides are TGTGCCAGCAGCTTTCAGGGGGAGGTCACTGAAGCTTTCTTT.

The sample holds one count of this clone. The chain carries TRBV2 and TRBJ1-5; perhaps TRBD1 as D (5 bases). This CDR3 has 14 amino acids. V lost 3 bases, J lost 2 bases, and 8 bases lay in between. Germline CDR1 and CDR2: SNHLY and FYNNEI. The CDR3 loop reads CASSDRVGNQPQHF. DNA of the CDR3: TGTGCCAGCAGTGACAGGGTAGGCAATCAGCCCCAGCATTTT.

The gene calls are TRBV30 and TRBJ2-3; D perhaps matches TRBD2 (5 bases). Looked up from germline, CDR1 is GTSNPN and CDR2 is SVGIG (reference sequence). Trimming shortened V by 4 bases and J by 3 bases, and 8 bases separated the two germline ends. The CDR3 has 12 amino acids. The CDR3, as DNA: TGTGCCTGGAACCGGGGAACAGATACGCAGTATTTT. Translated, it gives CAWNRGTDTQYF.

This chain uses TRBV12-3 or TRBV12-4 with TRBJ1-5; D not resolved. CDR3 length: 12 residues. V was shortened by 6 bases and J by 4 bases, with 7 bases between the two germline ends. The CDR3 spells CASRSVNQPQHF. In nucleotides, the CDR3 is TGTGCCAGCAGATCCGTAAATCAGCCCCAGCATTTT.

V usage is TRBV10-2 and J usage is TRBJ1-3, with D possibly being TRBD1 (6 bases). CDR1 WSHSY and CDR2 SAAADI come from the germline V gene. The V gene lost 5 bases and the J gene lost 0 bases, with 14 bases spanning the gap. This CDR3 has 16 amino acids. The CDR3 DNA follows: TGCGCCAGCAGTATGGCAGGGGAGTACTCTGGAAACACCATATATTTT. This translates into CASSMAGEYSGNTIYF.

The CDR3 reads CASSQVGLYTEAFF. CDR3 bases: TGCGCCAGCAGCCAGGTCGGACTATACACTGAAGCTTTCTTT. This chain connects TRBV4-1 to TRBJ1-1, with no clear D. V lost 3 bases, J lost 3 bases, and 11 bases lay in between. From germline, CDR1 is MGHRA and CDR2 YSYEKL. The CDR3 contains 14 residues.